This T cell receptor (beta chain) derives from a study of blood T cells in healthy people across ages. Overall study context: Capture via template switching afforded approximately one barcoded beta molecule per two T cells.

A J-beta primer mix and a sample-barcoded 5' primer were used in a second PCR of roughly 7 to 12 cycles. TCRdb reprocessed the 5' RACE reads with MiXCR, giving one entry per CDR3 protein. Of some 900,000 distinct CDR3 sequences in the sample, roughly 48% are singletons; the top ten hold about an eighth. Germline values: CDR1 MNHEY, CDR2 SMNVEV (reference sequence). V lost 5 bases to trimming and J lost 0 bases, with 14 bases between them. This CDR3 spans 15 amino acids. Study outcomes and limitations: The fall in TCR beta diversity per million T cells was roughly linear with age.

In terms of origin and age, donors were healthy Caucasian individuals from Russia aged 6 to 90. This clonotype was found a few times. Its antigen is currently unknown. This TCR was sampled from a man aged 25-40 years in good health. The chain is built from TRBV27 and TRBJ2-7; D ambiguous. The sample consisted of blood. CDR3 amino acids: CASSPPDSSSYEQYF. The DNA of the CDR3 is TGTGCCAGCAGTCCTCCTGACTCGAGCTCCTACGAGCAGTACTTC.